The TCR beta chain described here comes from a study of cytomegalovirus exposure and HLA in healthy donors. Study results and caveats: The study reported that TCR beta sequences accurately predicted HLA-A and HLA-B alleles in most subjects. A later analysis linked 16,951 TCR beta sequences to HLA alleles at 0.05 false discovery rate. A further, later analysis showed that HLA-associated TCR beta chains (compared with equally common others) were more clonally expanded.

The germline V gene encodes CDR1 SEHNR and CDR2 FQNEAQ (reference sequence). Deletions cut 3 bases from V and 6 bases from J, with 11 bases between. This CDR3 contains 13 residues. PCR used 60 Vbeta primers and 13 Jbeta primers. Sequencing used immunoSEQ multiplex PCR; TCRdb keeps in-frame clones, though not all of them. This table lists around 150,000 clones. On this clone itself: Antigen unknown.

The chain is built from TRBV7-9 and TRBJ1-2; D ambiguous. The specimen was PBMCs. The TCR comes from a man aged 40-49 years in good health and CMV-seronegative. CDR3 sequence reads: CASSFVQAHGYTF. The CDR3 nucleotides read TGTGCCAGCAGCTTCGTCCAGGCGCATGGCTACACCTTC.